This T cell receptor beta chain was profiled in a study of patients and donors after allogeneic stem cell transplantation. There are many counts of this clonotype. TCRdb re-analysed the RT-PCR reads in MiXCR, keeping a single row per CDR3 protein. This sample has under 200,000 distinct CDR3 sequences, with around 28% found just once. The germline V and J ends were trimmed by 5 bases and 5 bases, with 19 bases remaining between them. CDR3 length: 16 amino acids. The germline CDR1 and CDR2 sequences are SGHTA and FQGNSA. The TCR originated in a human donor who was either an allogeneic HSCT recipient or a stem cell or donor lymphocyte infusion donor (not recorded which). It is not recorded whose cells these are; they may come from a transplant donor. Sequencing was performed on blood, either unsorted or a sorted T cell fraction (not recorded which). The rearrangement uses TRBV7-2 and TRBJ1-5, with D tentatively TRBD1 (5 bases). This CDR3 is CASSQVPGRFDQPQHF. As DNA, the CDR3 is TGTGCCAGCAGCCAGGTCCCGGGGCGTTTTGATCAGCCCCAGCATTTT.